Listed here are 15 T cell receptor beta chains from one sample, sequenced in a study of CD8+ T cells in alopecia areata. Sequencing relied on a cDNA template that was reverse transcribed from extracted RNA. Sequencing used immunoSEQ multiplex PCR; TCRdb keeps in-frame clones, though not all of them. The sample includes about 99,000 clones, approximately 60% seen only once; the top ten take 8% to 10%. The source material was CD4+ T cells sorted from blood. Receptor source: a human donor in good health.

The chain joins TRBV7-6 to TRBJ1-1; 7 bases agree with TRBD1. This CDR3 is 12 amino acids long. Germline lookup yields CDR1 SGHVS and CDR2 FNYEAQ. The ends lost 4 bases at V and 4 bases at J; junction bases unmatched: 0. CDR3 residues: CASSSGGTEAFF. CDR3 DNA sequence: TGTGCCAGCAGCTCAGGGGGCACTGAAGCTTTCTTT.

The chain links TRBV5-6 to TRBJ2-5; D gene ambiguous. V was trimmed by 1 base and J by 4 bases, leaving 11 bases between them. Germline V gives CDR1 SGHDT, CDR2 YYEEEE. The CDR3 totals 14 residues. CDR3 sequence reads: CASSLLGRRETQYF. In nucleotides, the CDR3 is TGTGCCAGCAGCTTGTTGGGCCGAAGAGAGACCCAGTACTTC.

A few counts support this clone. The chain carries TRBV7-9 and TRBJ2-3; 11 nucleotides align to TRBD2. Per germline, CDR1 SEHNR and CDR2 FQNEAQ (reference sequence). The CDR3 is made up of 15 amino acids. Unmatched junction bases numbered 6, after V lost 5 bases and J lost 5 bases. CDR3 nucleotides: TGTGCCAGCAGCCGTAGCGGGGGGGCCGGAGATACGCAGTATTTT. Amino acid sequence: CASSRSGGAGDTQYF.

This clone was found a few times. The rearrangement uses TRBV5-6 and TRBJ1-2; D possibly corresponds to TRBD1 (5 bases). Germline V gene lookup returns CDR1 SGHDT and CDR2 YYEEEE. V lost 4 bases, J lost 7 bases, and 14 bases lay in between. The CDR3 covers 13 residues. The CDR3 here is CASSLIRDSGYTF. CDR3 coding DNA: TGTGCCAGCAGCCTGATTCGTGACAGTGGCTACACCTTC.

The chain couples TRBV5-1 to TRBJ1-1; D remains ambiguous. This CDR3 is built from 15 residues. Trimming shortened V by 4 bases and J by 3 bases, and 16 bases separated the two germline ends. The germline gives CDR1 SGHRS, CDR2 YFSETQ. The CDR3 DNA is TGCGCCAGCAGCCTAGCCGGGCCAGCGGACACTGAAGCTTTCTTT. Encoded protein: CASSLAGPADTEAFF. Supplemented by reference TRBV5-1 and TRBJ1-1, the full variable domain reads KAGVTQTPRYLIKTRGQQVTLSCSPISGHRSVSWYQQTPGQGLQFLFEYFSETQRNKGNFPGRFSGRQFSNSRSEMNVSTLELGDSALYLCASSLAGPADTEAFFGQGTRLTVV.

This chain joins TRBV5-6 and TRBJ2-3; 7 nucleotides line up with TRBD2. Trimming took 4 bases from V and 2 from J; bases not matched to a gene: 4. The length of the CDR3 is 14 residues. Germline V CDR1 and CDR2: SGHDT, YYEEEE. The CDR3 is CASSDGTTTDTQYF. CDR3 DNA: TGTGCCAGCAGCGACGGGACTACCACAGATACGCAGTATTTT.

The chain joins TRBV29-1 to TRBJ1-5; D gene uncertain. V gave up 1 base and J gave up 7 bases, with 11 bases separating them. Germline V gene lookup returns CDR1 SQVTM and CDR2 ANQGSEA. This CDR3 has 13 residues. The CDR3, as DNA: TGCAGCGTTGAAGTAGGGCTCGGACAGCCCCAGCATTTT. Amino acid sequence: CSVEVGLGQPQHF.

The rearrangement uses TRBV6-5 and TRBJ2-3, with 7 bases aligning to TRBD1. The ends lost 6 bases at V and 4 bases at J; junction bases unmatched: 10. Germline assignment: CDR1 MNHEY and CDR2 SVGAGI. The CDR3 runs 15 residues. CDR3 coding DNA: TGTGCCAGCAGCCGACACAGGGGAAGGGCAGATACGCAGTATTTT. Its translation is CASSRHRGRADTQYF.

The chain has TRBV5-1 and TRBJ2-7, with a possible D match to TRBD1 (6 bases). This CDR3 comprises 14 residues. Germline CDR1 reads SGHRS; CDR2 reads YFSETQ. V was cut by 4 bases and J by 3 bases, with 14 bases left in between. In nucleotides, the CDR3 is TGCGCCAGCAGCCGCCAACAGGGAAACTACGAGCAGTACTTC. Translated: CASSRQQGNYEQYF. The entire variable domain, with the rest obtained from reference TRBV5-1 and TRBJ2-7, is as follows: KAGVTQTPRYLIKTRGQQVTLSCSPISGHRSVSWYQQTPGQGLQFLFEYFSETQRNKGNFPGRFSGRQFSNSRSEMNVSTLELGDSALYLCASSRQQGNYEQYFGPGTRLTVT.

The chain employs TRBV29-1 and TRBJ2-4, with D maybe TRBD1 (8 bases). The V and J ends lost 6 bases and 6 bases respectively, with 15 bases between them. This CDR3 spans 13 amino acids. The germline CDR1 and CDR2 sequences are SQVTM and ANQGSEA. The CDR3 protein is CSVVQGGGNIQYF. As DNA, the CDR3 is TGCAGCGTCGTACAGGGGGGGGGAAACATTCAGTACTTC.

This clone occurred a few times. CDR3 in DNA: TGTGCCAGCTCCTATCGGGGGGCTAAAGGACATGGCTACACCTTC. This encodes CASSYRGAKGHGYTF. The chain links TRBV5-6 to TRBJ1-2, with D possibly TRBD1 on 6 matching bases. In germline, CDR1 is SGHDT, CDR2 YYEEEE. Trimming cost V 7 bases and J 6 bases, with 22 bases left between them. The CDR3 extends over 15 amino acids.

The sample holds a few counts of this clone. CDR3 DNA: TGTGCCAGCAGCATCGGACTAGCGGGGGGGCAAGAGACCCAGTACTTC. This encodes CASSIGLAGGQETQYF. V and J are TRBV7-9 and TRBJ2-5, with TRBD2 identical over 15 bases. The CDR3 totals 16 residues. The V gene's germline CDR1 is SEHNR and CDR2 FQNEAQ (reference sequence). V shed 5 bases and J 2 bases; nucleotides not matched to a gene: 3.

CDR3 sequence: CASSQSGTANTEAFF. Written as DNA, the CDR3 is TGTGCCAGCAGCCAGAGTGGGACAGCGAACACTGAAGCTTTCTTT. The chain is built from TRBV7-2 and TRBJ1-1, with TRBD1 matching 7 bases. Unmatched junction bases numbered 7, after V lost 5 bases and J lost 1 base. CDR3 size: 15 residues. In germline, CDR1 is SGHTA, CDR2 FQGNSA.

This clone was counted a few times. The rearrangement uses TRBV25-1 and TRBJ2-3, with TRBD2 matching 13 bases. Germline trimming cut 5 bases from V and 2 bases from J; bases unmatched to any gene: 4. The CDR3 spans 16 residues. In germline, CDR1 is MGHDK, CDR2 SYGVNS. The CDR3 region has the DNA TGTGCCAGCAGTAGGGGACTAGCGGGGCCCACAGATACGCAGTATTTT. Amino acid sequence: CASSRGLAGPTDTQYF.

Remarks on this clone: The same CDR3 is also encoded by other DNA sequences in this sample. V usage is TRBV7-9 and J usage is TRBJ2-5; D is unresolved. The CDR3 consists of 13 residues. Germline V gives CDR1 SEHNR, CDR2 FQNEAQ (reference sequence). Trimming took off 2 bases at V and 2 bases at J, with 6 bases between the two ends. CDR3 DNA: TGTGCCAGCAGCTTACGTGGACAAGAGACCCAGTACTTC. Its translation is CASSLRGQETQYF. The whole variable domain, filled in from reference TRBV7-9 and TRBJ2-5, reads DTGVSQNPRHKITKRGQNVTFRCDPISEHNRLYWYRQTLGQGPEFLTYFQNEAQLEKSRLLSDRFSAERPKGSFSTLEIQRTEQGDSAMYLCASSLRGQETQYFGPGTRLLVL.